This T cell receptor (beta chain) was documented in a study of identifying expanded T cells in peripheral blood. TCRdb's table, derived via immunoSEQ multiplex PCR, lists solely in-frame clones and lacks some. The table has tens of thousands of clones, about nine tenths seen once. Points on this clone: Antigen: not known.

Regarding the study as a whole: Differentially abundant clones: roughly 1.3 between replicates, about 17 at around 2 weeks, roughly 18 at four. Across healthy donors, higher total template counts meant significantly greater approximately two-week count variance.

Collection occurred without any documented infections or immune events in donors. Germline trimming cut 0 bases from V and 10 bases from J; bases unmatched to any gene: 4. The CDR3 has 14 residues. The germline CDR1 and CDR2 sequences are SGDLS and YYNGEE. This sequence joins TRBV9 and TRBJ1-3, with 10 bases aligning to TRBD1. This clonotype was obtained from a person between 18 and 75 years old in good health. Input material: blood. CDR3 in amino acids: CASSVGGTGVTIYF. CDR3 DNA sequence: TGTGCCAGCAGCGTAGGGGGGACAGGGGTGACCATATATTTT.